The clone carrying this TCR beta chain was seen a few times. Trimming pared 4 bases from V and 5 bases from J, leaving 15 bases between. Germline V gene data show CDR1 as SGHVS and CDR2 as FQNEAQ. The CDR3 length is 14 residues. This sample was included in a study of blood T cell repertoires in COVID-19. Measured with immunoSEQ multiplex PCR; TCRdb has only the in-frame clones, and not every one. The table includes roughly 49,000 clones, about 83% detected once. This chain uses TRBV7-8 with TRBJ2-7; D is undetermined. Sequencing used peripheral blood. This receptor was taken from a man aged 40-49 years with acute or convalescent COVID-19. This chain's CDR3 is CASSSLFLTDEQYV. CDR3 DNA sequence: TGTGCCAGCAGCTCGCTCTTCTTGACTGACGAGCAGTACGTC.